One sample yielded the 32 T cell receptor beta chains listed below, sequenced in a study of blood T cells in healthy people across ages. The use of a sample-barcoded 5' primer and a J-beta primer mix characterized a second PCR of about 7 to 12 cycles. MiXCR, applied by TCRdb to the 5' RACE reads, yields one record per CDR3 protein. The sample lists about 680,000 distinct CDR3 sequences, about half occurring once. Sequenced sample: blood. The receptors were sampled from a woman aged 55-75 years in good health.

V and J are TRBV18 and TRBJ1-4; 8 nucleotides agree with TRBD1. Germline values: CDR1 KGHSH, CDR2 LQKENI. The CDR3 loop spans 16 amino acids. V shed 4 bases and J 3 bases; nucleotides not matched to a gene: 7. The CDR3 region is CASSLRKDRANEKLFF. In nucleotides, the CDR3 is TGTGCCAGCTCACTTCGAAAGGACAGGGCTAATGAAAAACTGTTTTTT.

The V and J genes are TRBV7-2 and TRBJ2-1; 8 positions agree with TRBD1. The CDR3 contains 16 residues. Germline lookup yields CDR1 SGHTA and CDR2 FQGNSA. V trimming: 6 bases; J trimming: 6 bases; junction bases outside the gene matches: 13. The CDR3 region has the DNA TGTGCCAGCAGTCTGCGTACACAACAGGGGGGCAATGAGCAGTTCTTC. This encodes CASSLRTQQGGNEQFF.

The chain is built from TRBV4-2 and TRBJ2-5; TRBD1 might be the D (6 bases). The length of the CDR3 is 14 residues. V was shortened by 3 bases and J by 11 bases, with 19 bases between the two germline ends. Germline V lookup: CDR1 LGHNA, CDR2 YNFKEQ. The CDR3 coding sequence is TGTGCCAGCAGCCACGGGACACCCTCAAGGGAGCAGTACTTC. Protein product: CASSHGTPSREQYF.

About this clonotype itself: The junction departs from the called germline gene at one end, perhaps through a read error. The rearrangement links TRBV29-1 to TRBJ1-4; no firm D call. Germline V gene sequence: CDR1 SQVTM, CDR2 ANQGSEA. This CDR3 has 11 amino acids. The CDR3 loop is CSAGYNEKPFF. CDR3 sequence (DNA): TGCAGCGCGGGGTATAATGAAAAACCGTTTTTT.

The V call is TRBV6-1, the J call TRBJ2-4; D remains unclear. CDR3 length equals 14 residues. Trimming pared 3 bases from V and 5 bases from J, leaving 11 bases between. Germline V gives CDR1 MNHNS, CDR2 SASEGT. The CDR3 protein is CASSEAPRQNIQYF. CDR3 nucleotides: TGTGCCAGCAGTGAGGCCCCCCGTCAAAACATTCAGTACTTC.

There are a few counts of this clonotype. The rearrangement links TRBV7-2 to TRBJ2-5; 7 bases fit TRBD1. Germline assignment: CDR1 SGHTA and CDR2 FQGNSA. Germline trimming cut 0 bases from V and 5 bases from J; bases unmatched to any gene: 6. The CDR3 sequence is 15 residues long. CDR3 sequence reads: CASSLASDRFETQYF. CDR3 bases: TGTGCCAGCAGCTTAGCCTCGGACAGGTTTGAGACCCAGTACTTC. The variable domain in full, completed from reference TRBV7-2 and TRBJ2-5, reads GAGVSQSPSNKVTEKGKDVELRCDPISGHTALYWYRQSLGQGLEFLIYFQGNSAPDKSGLPSDRFSAERTGGSVSTLTIQRTQQEDSAVYLCASSLASDRFETQYFGPGTRLLVL.

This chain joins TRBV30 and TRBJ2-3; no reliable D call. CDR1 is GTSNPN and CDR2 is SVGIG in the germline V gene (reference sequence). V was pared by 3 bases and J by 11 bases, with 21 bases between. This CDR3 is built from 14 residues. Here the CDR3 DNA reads TGTGCCTGGAGCCTCAGAGGAGCCCGAGAGAGGCAGTATTTT. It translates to CAWSLRGARERQYF.

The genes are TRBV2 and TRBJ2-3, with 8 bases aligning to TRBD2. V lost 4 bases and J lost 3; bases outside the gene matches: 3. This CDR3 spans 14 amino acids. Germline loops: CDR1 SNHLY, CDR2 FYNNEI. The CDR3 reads CASSVREGTDTQYF. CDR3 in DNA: TGTGCCAGCAGTGTCCGGGAGGGAACAGATACGCAGTATTTT. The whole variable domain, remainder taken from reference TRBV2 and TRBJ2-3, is EPEVTQTPSHQVTQMGQEVILRCVPISNHLYFYWYRQILGQKVEFLVSFYNNEISEKSEIFDDQFSVERPDGSNFTLKIRSTKLEDSAMYFCASSVREGTDTQYFGPGTRLTVL.

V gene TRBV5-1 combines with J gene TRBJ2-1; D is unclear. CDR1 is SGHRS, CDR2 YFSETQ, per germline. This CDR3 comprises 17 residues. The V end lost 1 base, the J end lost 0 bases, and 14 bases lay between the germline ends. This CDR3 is CASSLLSSSPSYNEQFF. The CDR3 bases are TGCGCCAGCAGCTTGTTGTCTTCCTCTCCCTCCTACAATGAGCAGTTCTTC.

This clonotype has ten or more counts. In DNA form, the CDR3 reads TGTGCCAGCAGCCAAGAAGTAAACAGGATGGAGACCCAGTACTTC. This translates into CASSQEVNRMETQYF. The rearrangement uses TRBV4-2 and TRBJ2-5, with D possibly being TRBD1 (5 bases). The CDR3 totals 15 residues. The germline CDR1 and CDR2 sequences are LGHNA and YNFKEQ. V lost 0 bases and J lost 5, with 13 bases in between.

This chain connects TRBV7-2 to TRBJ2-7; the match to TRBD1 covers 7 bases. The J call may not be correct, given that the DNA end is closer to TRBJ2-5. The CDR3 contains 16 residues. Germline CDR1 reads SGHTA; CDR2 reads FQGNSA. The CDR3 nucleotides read TGTGCCAGCAGCGTTTATCCGGGACAGAGGTTACAGACCCAGTACTTC. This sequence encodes CASSVYPGQRLQTQYF.

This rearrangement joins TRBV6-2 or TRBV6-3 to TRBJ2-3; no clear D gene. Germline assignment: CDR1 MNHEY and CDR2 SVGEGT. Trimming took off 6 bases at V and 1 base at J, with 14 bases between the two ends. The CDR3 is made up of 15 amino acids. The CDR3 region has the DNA TGTGCCAGCAGCCCCACATTACCGGGCACAGATACGCAGTATTTT. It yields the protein CASSPTLPGTDTQYF.

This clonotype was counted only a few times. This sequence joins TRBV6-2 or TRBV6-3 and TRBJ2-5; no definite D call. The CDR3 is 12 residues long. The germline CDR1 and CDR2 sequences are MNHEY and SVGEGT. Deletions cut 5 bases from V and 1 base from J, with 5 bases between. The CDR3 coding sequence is TGTGCCAGCAGTGAATCCCAAGAGACCCAGTACTTC. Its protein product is CASSESQETQYF.

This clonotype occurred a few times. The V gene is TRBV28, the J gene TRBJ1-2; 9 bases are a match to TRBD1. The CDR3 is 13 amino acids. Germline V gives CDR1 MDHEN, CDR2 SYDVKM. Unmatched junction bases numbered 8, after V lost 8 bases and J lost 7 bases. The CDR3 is CASLRQGDFGYTF. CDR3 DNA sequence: TGTGCCAGCCTAAGACAGGGGGATTTTGGCTACACCTTC.

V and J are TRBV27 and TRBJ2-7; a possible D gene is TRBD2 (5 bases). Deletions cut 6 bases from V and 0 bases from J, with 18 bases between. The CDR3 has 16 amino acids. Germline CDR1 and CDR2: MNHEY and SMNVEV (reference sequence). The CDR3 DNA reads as TGTGCCAGCAGGGTCGACTACGTCGTGAGCTCCTACGAGCAGTACTTC. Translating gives CASRVDYVVSSYEQYF.

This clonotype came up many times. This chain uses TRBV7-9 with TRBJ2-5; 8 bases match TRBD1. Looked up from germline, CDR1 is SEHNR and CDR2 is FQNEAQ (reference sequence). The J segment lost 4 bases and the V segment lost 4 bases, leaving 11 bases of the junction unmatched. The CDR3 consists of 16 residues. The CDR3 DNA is TGTGCCAGCAGCTCGACCGAAACGACAGGGGTAGAGACCCAGTACTTC. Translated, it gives CASSSTETTGVETQYF.

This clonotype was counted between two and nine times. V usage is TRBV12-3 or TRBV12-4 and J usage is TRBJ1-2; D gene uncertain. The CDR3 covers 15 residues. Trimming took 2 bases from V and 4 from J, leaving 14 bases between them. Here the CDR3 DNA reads TGTGCCAGCAGTTTAAAAACCCCGGCGGTCTATGGCTACACCTTC. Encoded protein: CASSLKTPAVYGYTF.

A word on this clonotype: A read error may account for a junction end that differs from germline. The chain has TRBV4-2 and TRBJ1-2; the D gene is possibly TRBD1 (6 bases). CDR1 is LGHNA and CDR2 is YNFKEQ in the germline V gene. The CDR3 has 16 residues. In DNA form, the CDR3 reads TGTGCCTGCAGCCAAGAGCTGGGGGGGCTCGACTATGGCTACACCTTC. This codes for CACSQELGGLDYGYTF.

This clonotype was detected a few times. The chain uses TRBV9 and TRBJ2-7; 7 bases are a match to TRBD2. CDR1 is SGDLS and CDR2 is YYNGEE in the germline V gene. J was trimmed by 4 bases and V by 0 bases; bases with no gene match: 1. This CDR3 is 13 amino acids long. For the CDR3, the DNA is TGTGCCAGCAGCGTAGGGGAGGGGTACGAGCAGTACTTC. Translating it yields CASSVGEGYEQYF.

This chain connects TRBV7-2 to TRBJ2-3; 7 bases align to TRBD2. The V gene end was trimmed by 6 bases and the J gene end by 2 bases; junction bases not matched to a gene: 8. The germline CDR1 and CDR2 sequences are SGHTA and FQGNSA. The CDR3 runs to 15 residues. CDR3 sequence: CASSRGGGDTDTQYF. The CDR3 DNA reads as TGTGCCAGCAGTCGCGGGGGTGGGGACACAGATACGCAGTATTTT.

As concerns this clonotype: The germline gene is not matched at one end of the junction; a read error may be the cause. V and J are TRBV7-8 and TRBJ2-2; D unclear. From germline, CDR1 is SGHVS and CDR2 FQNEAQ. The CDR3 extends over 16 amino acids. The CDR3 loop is CAGSEVWVQNTGELFF. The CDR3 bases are TGTGCCGGCAGCGAAGTATGGGTGCAGAACACCGGGGAGCTGTTTTTT.

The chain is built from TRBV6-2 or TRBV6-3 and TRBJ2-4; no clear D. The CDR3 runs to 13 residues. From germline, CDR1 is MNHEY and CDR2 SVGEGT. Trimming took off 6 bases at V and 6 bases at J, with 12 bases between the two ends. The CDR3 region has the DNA TGTGCCAGCAGCCCCCCCCCGGGAAACATTCAGTACTTC. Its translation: CASSPPPGNIQYF.

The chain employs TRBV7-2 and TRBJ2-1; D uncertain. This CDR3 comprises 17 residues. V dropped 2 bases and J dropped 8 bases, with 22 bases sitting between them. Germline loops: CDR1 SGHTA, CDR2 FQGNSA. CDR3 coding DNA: TGTGCCAGCAGCTTATACCCCGCGGCAGGTCAGGTGGATGAGCAGTTCTTC. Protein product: CASSLYPAAGQVDEQFF.

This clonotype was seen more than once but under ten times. The CDR3 loop is CASSQGQPPYEQYF. The CDR3 DNA sequence: TGTGCCAGCAGCCAAGGGCAGCCGCCCTACGAGCAGTACTTC. This chain connects TRBV3-1 to TRBJ2-7; no definite D call. Per the germline V gene, CDR1 is LGHDT and CDR2 is YNNKEL (reference sequence). V was clipped by 1 base and J by 2 bases, with 9 bases between them. The CDR3 is 14 amino acids.

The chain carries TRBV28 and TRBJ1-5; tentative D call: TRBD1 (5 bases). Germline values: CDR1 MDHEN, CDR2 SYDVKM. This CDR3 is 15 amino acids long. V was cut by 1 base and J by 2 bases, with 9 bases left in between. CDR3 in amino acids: CASSLSGNGNQPQHF. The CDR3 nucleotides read TGTGCCAGCAGTTTATCAGGGAACGGCAATCAGCCCCAGCATTTT.

In DNA form, the CDR3 reads TGTGCCAGCACTAACGGGGGGGTTTCCTACAATGAGCAGTTCTTC. Amino acid sequence: CASTNGGVSYNEQFF. This sequence joins TRBV28 and TRBJ2-1; 8 nucleotides line up with TRBD2. This CDR3 is built from 15 residues. The V gene end was trimmed by 7 bases and the J gene end by 1 base; junction bases not matched to a gene: 6. Germline-derived CDR1 and CDR2 are MDHEN and SYDVKM.

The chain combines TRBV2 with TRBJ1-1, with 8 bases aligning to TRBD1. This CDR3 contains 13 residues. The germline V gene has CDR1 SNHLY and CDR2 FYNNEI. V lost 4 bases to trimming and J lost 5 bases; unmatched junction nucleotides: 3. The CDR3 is CASSGQGATEAFF. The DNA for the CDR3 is TGTGCCAGCAGTGGCCAGGGGGCTACTGAAGCTTTCTTT.

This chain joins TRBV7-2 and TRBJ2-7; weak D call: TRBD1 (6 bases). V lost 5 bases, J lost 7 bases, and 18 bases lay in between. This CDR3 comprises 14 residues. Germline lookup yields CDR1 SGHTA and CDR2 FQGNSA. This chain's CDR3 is CASSPADSGDEQYF. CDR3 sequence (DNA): TGTGCCAGCAGCCCAGCGGACAGTGGGGATGAGCAGTACTTC. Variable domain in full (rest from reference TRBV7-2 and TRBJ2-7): GAGVSQSPSNKVTEKGKDVELRCDPISGHTALYWYRQSLGQGLEFLIYFQGNSAPDKSGLPSDRFSAERTGGSVSTLTIQRTQQEDSAVYLCASSPADSGDEQYFGPGTRLTVT.

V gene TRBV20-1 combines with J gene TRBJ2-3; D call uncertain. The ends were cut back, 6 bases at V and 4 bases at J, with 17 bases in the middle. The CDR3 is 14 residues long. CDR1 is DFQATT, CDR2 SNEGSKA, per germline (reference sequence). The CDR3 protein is CSAPPRASADTQYF. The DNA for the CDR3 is TGCAGTGCGCCCCCCCGGGCTTCGGCAGATACGCAGTATTTT.

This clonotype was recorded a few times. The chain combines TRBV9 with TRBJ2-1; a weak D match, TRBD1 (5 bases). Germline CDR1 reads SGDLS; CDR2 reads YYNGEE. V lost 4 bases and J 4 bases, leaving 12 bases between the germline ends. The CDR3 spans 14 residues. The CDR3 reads CASSPTTVYNEQFF. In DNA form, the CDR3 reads TGTGCCAGCAGCCCGACGACAGTGTACAATGAGCAGTTCTTC.

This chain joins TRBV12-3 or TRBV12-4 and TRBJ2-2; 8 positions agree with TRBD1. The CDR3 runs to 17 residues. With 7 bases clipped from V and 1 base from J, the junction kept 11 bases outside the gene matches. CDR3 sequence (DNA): TGTGCCAGCATTCCGACTTCCGGGACAGGGAACACCGGGGAGCTGTTTTTT. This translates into CASIPTSGTGNTGELFF.

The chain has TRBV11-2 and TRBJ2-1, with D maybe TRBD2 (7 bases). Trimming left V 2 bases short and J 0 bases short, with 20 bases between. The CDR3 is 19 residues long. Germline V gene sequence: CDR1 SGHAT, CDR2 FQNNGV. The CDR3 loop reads CASSLRGGLLASSYNEQFF. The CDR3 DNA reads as TGTGCCAGCAGCTTAAGGGGGGGGTTGCTAGCGAGCTCCTACAATGAGCAGTTCTTC.